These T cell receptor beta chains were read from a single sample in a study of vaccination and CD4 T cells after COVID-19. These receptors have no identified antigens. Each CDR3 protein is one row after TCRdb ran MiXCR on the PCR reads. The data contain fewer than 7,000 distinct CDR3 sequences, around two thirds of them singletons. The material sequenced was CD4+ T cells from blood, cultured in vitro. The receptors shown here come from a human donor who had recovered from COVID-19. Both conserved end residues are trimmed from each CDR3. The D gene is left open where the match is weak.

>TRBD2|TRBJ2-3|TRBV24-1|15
ATSDPAAAGGTDTQY
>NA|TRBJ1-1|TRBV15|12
ATSLGLRNTEAF
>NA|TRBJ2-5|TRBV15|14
ATSRVGGGYQETQY
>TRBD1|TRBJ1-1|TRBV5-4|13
ASSQRTGVNTEAF
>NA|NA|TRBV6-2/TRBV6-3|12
ASSDGEVELEQY
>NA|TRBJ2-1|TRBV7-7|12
ASSLGGGSTEQF
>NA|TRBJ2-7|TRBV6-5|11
ASSYSALVEQY
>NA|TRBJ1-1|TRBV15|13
AIRERGGGNTEAF
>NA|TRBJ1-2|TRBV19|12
ASSIKDWGGGYT
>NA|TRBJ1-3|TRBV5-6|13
ASSLLTPSGNTIY
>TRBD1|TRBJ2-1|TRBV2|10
ASRRQGDEQF
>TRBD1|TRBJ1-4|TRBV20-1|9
SAYAGGKLF
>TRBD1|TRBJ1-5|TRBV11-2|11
ASSVDREQPQH
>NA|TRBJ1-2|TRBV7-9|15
ASSLVGGRDVSYGYT
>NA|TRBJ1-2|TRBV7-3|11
ASSLRGGHGYT